The entry below gives a single T cell receptor (beta chain) sequence along with its context. The table came from immunoSEQ multiplex PCR; TCRdb's copy has only in-frame clones and leaves some out. Of 40,000 or so clones detected, roughly 91% appear once; the ten largest clones hold approximately 11%. This specimen comes from a study of T cell changes during pregnancy in multiple sclerosis. V was shortened by 7 bases and J by 3 bases, with 7 bases between the two germline ends. This CDR3 is built from 12 residues. Looked up from germline, CDR1 is SEHNR and CDR2 is FQNEAQ (reference sequence). J is TRBJ2-1 and V is TRBV7-9; no definite D call. The sample here was CD8+ T cells from peripheral blood mononuclear cells, taken in the first trimester of pregnancy. The source of this sequence is a female donor with multiple sclerosis, enrolled in a pregnancy study. This chain's CDR3 is CASTTYYNEQFF. For the CDR3, the DNA is TGTGCCAGCACGACTTACTACAATGAGCAGTTCTTC.